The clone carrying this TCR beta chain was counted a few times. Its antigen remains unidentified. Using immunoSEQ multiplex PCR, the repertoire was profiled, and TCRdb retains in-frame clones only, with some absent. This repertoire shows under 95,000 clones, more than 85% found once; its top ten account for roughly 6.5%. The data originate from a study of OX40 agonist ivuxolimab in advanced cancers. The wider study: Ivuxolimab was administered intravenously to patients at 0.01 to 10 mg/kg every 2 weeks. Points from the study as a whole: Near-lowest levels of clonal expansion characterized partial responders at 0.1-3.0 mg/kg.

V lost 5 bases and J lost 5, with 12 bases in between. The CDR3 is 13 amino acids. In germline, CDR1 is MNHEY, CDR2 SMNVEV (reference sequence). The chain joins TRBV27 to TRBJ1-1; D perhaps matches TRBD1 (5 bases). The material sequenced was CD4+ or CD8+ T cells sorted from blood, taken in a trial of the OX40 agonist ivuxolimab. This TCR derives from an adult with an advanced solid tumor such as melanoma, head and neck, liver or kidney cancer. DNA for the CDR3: TGTGCCAGCAGTCAAAGCCGGGGGACTGAAGCTTTCTTT. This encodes CASSQSRGTEAFF.